Listed below are T cell receptor beta chains from one sample, sequenced in a study of blood T cell repertoires in COVID-19. Generated by immunoSEQ multiplex PCR, the TCRdb table keeps only in-frame clones and is missing some. The sample lists just over 650,000 clones; about nine tenths were seen once. Sequences were obtained from peripheral blood. The receptor source for this set is a young woman with acute or convalescent COVID-19. CDR3s include the opening cysteine and the closing phenylalanine or tryptophan. The order of the fields is J gene, D gene, V gene, clone size, CDR3 protein, CDR3 DNA. A D gene is named only where the DNA matches it firmly. For some rows the clone size is stated as once, few or many, or as a class when expanded; others skip it.

TRBJ2-7 TRBD1 TRBV6-2/TRBV6-3 NA CASSYFPSTGIEQYF TGTGCCAGCAGTTACTTCCCCTCGACAGGGATCGAGCAGTACTTC
TRBJ1-2 NA TRBV29-1 NA CSVGLQNYGYTF TGCAGCGTGGGGCTACAGAACTATGGCTACACCTTC
TRBJ1-5 NA TRBV6-1 NA CASSDYRASQPQHF TGTGCCAGCAGTGATTACAGGGCCAGTCAGCCCCAGCATTTT
TRBJ2-2 NA TRBV5-6 NA CASSGYRAGELFF TGTGCCAGCAGCGGATACAGGGCCGGGGAGCTGTTTTTT
TRBJ1-6 NA TRBV2 once CASSERPSSYNSPLHF TGTGCCAGCAGTGAGCGGCCGAGCTCCTATAATTCACCCCTCCACTTT
TRBJ1-6 NA TRBV7-2 NA CASSYRVDNSPLHF TGTGCCAGCAGTTACAGGGTGGATAACTCACCCCTCCACTTT
TRBJ1-2 NA TRBV12-5 NA CASGLGLGYGYTF TGTGCTAGTGGTTTGGGCCTCGGGTATGGCTACACCTTC
TRBJ2-1 TRBD1 TRBV6-5 NA CASLGDRGYEQFF TGTGCCAGCTTAGGGGACAGGGGGTATGAGCAGTTCTTC
TRBJ1-1 NA TRBV7-3 NA CASSPDGVNTEAFF TGTGCCAGCAGCCCTGACGGGGTGAACACTGAAGCTTTCTTT
TRBJ1-2 NA TRBV19 NA CASSTRGYTF TGTGCCAGTAGTACACGGGGCTACACCTTC
TRBJ1-4 TRBD1 TRBV18 NA CASSPMGQGVLKLFF TGTGCCAGCTCGCCGATGGGACAGGGTGTCCTCAAACTGTTTTTT
TRBJ1-3 NA TRBV28 NA CASSLSLPSGNTIYF TGTGCCAGCAGTTTATCCCTTCCCTCTGGAAACACCATATATTTT
TRBJ1-2 TRBD1 TRBV7-9 NA CASSLGGQATYGYTF TGTGCCAGCAGCTTGGGGGGACAGGCCACCTATGGCTACACCTTC
TRBJ1-5 NA TRBV4-3 NA CASGTATSFVWRNQPQHF TGCGCCAGCGGTACGGCAACTAGCTTCGTTTGGCGCAATCAGCCCCAGCATTTT
TRBJ2-5 TRBD2 TRBV7-9 NA CASSLGDYSQETQYF TGTGCCAGCAGCTTAGGGGACTATTCCCAAGAGACCCAGTACTTC
TRBJ2-7 NA TRBV2 NA CASRGQLEQYF TGTGCCAGCAGGGGCCAATTGGAGCAGTACTTC
TRBJ1-2 NA TRBV21-1 NA CASSKTLDRGYGYTF TGTGCCAGCAGCAAAACCTTGGACAGAGGGTACGGCTACACCTTC
TRBJ1-2 TRBD1 TRBV9 NA CASSENQGANGYTF TGTGCCAGCAGCGAGAACCAGGGGGCAAACGGCTACACCTTC
TRBJ1-3 NA TRBV18 NA CASSPNSFTGTSGNTIYF TGTGCCAGCTCTCCCAACTCTTTTACAGGGACCTCTGGAAACACCATATATTTT
TRBJ1-2 NA TRBV12-5 NA CASDRSGGPNYGYTF TGTGCTAGTGACCGTTCAGGTGGTCCTAACTATGGCTACACCTTC
TRBJ1-2 TRBD1 TRBV6-5 NA CASSYTGGASGYTF TGTGCCAGCAGTTATACAGGGGGCGCGAGTGGCTACACCTTC
TRBJ2-2 TRBD1 TRBV11-2 NA CASSSTGGFNTGELFF TGTGCCAGCAGCTCGACAGGGGGCTTCAACACCGGGGAGCTGTTTTTT
TRBJ1-6 NA TRBV12-5 NA CASGTPRRDNSPLHF TGTGCTAGTGGTACCCCGCGGCGGGACAATTCACCCCTCCACTTT
TRBJ2-5 NA TRBV5-6 NA CASSLSVTKETQYF TGTGCCAGCAGCTTGTCGGTCACCAAAGAGACCCAGTACTTC
TRBJ1-2 TRBD1 TRBV29-1 once CSVGVIQGSYGYTF TGCAGCGTTGGTGTGATACAGGGGTCCTATGGCTACACCTTC
TRBJ1-1 TRBD1 TRBV7-2 once CASSARQGNIAFF TGTGCCAGCAGCGCCCGACAGGGGAACATAGCTTTCTTT
TRBJ1-1 NA TRBV6-2/TRBV6-3 NA CASSLGRNTEAFF TGTGCCAGCAGTTTGGGGAGGAACACTGAAGCTTTCTTT
TRBJ2-2 TRBD1 TRBV4-3 NA CASSREPGQGAGELFF TGCGCCAGCAGCCGAGAGCCGGGACAGGGCGCCGGGGAGCTGTTTTTT
TRBJ2-1 NA TRBV11-2 NA CASSLRGYSDNEQFF TGTGCCAGCAGCTTACGAGGTTACTCCGACAATGAGCAGTTCTTC
TRBJ2-7 NA TRBV10-1 NA CATQGYEQYF TGCGCCACCCAGGGTTACGAGCAGTACTTC
TRBJ2-3 TRBD2 TRBV6-1 NA CASSETSEAYF TGTGCCAGCAGTGAAACTAGCGAAGCGTATTTT
TRBJ2-7 NA TRBV19 NA CASSAFLQGSYEQYF TGTGCCAGTAGCGCATTTCTACAGGGTTCCTACGAGCAGTACTTC
TRBJ1-2 TRBD1 TRBV24-1 NA CASPGTGDGYTF TGTGCCTCTCCCGGGACAGGGGATGGCTACACCTTC
TRBJ1-6 NA TRBV10-3 NA CAISESGAYNSPLHF TGTGCCATCAGTGAATCAGGGGCTTATAATTCACCCCTCCACTTT
TRBJ2-7 TRBD2 TRBV7-6 NA CASSLAGGEQNPEQYF TGTGCCAGCAGCTTAGCGGGGGGGGAGCAGAATCCCGAGCAGTACTTC
TRBJ1-1 NA TRBV28 NA CASNRQGGITEAFF TGTGCCAGCAATAGGCAGGGCGGAATCACTGAAGCTTTCTTT
TRBJ1-1 NA TRBV12-5 NA CASGLQGMNTEAFF TGTGCTAGTGGTTTGCAGGGGATGAACACTGAAGCTTTCTTT
TRBJ1-3 NA TRBV9 NA CASSPGGGFSGNTIYF TGTGCCAGCAGCCCCGGGGGGGGTTTCTCTGGAAACACCATATATTTT
TRBJ1-3 NA TRBV7-9 NA CASSAAGTGNTIYF TGTGCCAGCAGCGCCGCCGGGACAGGAAACACCATATATTTT
TRBJ1-2 TRBD1 TRBV18 NA CASSPGQSNYGYTF TGTGCCAGCTCACCGGGACAGTCAAACTATGGCTACACCTTC
TRBJ2-1 TRBD1 TRBV30 NA CAWSVSPNRQGRSEFF TGTGCCTGGAGTGTAAGCCCCAACCGACAGGGTCGGAGCGAGTTCTTC
TRBJ1-2 TRBD1 TRBV5-1 NA CASSLEADRAYGYTF TGCGCCAGCAGCTTGGAGGCGGACAGGGCCTATGGCTACACCTTC
TRBJ2-7 NA TRBV5-1 NA CASKQGNYEQYF TGCGCCAGTAAACAGGGTAACTACGAGCAGTACTTC
TRBJ2-7 NA TRBV29-1 NA CSSRTDSYEQYF TGCAGCTCGCGGACAGACTCCTACGAGCAGTACTTC
TRBJ2-1 NA TRBV6-4 few CASSDSGGASYNEQFF TGTGCCAGCAGTGACTCAGGGGGTGCGTCCTACAATGAGCAGTTCTTC
TRBJ1-1 TRBD1 TRBV19 NA CASSSGTESFF TGTGCCAGTAGTTCCGGGACAGAATCTTTCTTT
TRBJ1-3 TRBD1 TRBV5-1 NA CASSLGDSRNTIYF TGCGCCAGCAGCTTGGGGGACAGCAGAAACACCATATATTTT
TRBJ1-2 NA TRBV19 NA CASKAGHYGYTF TGTGCCAGTAAGGCGGGCCACTATGGCTACACCTTC
TRBJ1-4 TRBD1 TRBV3-1/TRBV3-2 NA CASSQAGTGGQGSEKLFF TGTGCCAGCAGCCAAGCCGGGACAGGGGGACAAGGGTCTGAAAAACTGTTTTTT
TRBJ1-5 TRBD1 TRBV7-9 few CASSVGTGGQPQHF TGTGCCAGCAGCGTCGGGACAGGGGGTCAGCCCCAGCATTTT
TRBJ2-7 NA TRBV12-3/TRBV12-4 NA CASSTTDYEQYF TGTGCCAGCAGCACCACAGATTACGAGCAGTACTTC
TRBJ1-1 NA TRBV2 NA CASRLVDRLNTEAFF TGTGCCAGCAGGCTTGTGGACAGACTGAACACTGAAGCTTTCTTT
TRBJ1-3 TRBD1 TRBV28 once CASRTGDGNTIYF TGTGCCAGCAGGACAGGGGACGGAAACACCATATATTTT
TRBJ1-2 NA TRBV20-1 NA CSASWEFYGYTF TGCAGTGCTAGTTGGGAGTTCTATGGCTACACCTTC
TRBJ2-7 NA TRBV7-2 NA CASSLVTGSYEQYF TGTGCCAGCAGCTTAGTAACAGGCTCCTACGAGCAGTACTTC
TRBJ2-1 NA TRBV24-1 once CATSDSTTYNEQFF TGTGCCACCAGTGATTCAACAACCTACAATGAGCAGTTCTTC
TRBJ2-3 NA TRBV5-1 once CASSLWSGGEVDTQYF TGCGCCAGCAGCTTGTGGTCCGGGGGTGAAGTGGATACGCAGTATTTT
TRBJ2-7 NA TRBV5-6 NA CASSLLGQGAYEQYF TGTGCCAGCAGCTTGCTCGGACAAGGAGCCTACGAGCAGTACTTC
TRBJ1-1 TRBD1 TRBV27 NA CASSLRDRVVEGYTEAFF TGTGCCAGCAGTTTGCGGGACAGGGTTGTTGAAGGGTACACTGAAGCTTTCTTT